A selection of T cell receptor beta chains follows, all from one sample in a study of immune evolution from preneoplasia to lung adenocarcinoma. Clones were sequenced by immunoSEQ multiplex PCR, and TCRdb holds only the in-frame ones, with some missing. The data show more than 3,500 clones, with under 80% seen just once and 10% to 12% held by the top ten. Sequenced material: FFPE minimally invasive lung adenocarcinoma tissue. All receptors derive from a person between 65 and 79 years old with lung adenocarcinoma. Both conserved end residues are part of each CDR3. A D gene is named only where the DNA matches it firmly. Size tells how often a clone was seen (once, few, many) or the class of an expanded clone, and some rows leave it out.

clone_size,d_call,j_call,v_call,cdr3_nt,cdr3_aa
.,.,TRBJ2-1,TRBV28,TGTGCCAGCAGTAGACGGGACATCTACAATGAGCAGTTCTTC,CASSRRDIYNEQFF
.,.,TRBJ1-2,TRBV7-8,TGTGCCAGCAGCTCTGGACAGATCTATGGCTACACCTTC,CASSSGQIYGYTF
.,.,TRBJ1-2,TRBV5-1,TGCGCCAGCAGCTCCGGGGCCGCCCAAGGCTACACCTTC,CASSSGAAQGYTF
.,TRBD2,TRBJ2-3,TRBV5-5,TGTGCCAGCAGCAGAATAGCGGGGAGCACAGATACGCAGTATTTT,CASSRIAGSTDTQYF
.,.,TRBJ1-1,TRBV11-2,TGTGCCAGCAGCTTACGGGTATCTGAAGCTTTCTTT,CASSLRVSEAFF
.,.,TRBJ1-2,TRBV28,TGTGCCAGCACGGAGGGACGGAACTATGGCTACACCTTC,CASTEGRNYGYTF
.,.,TRBJ1-4,TRBV6-5,TGTGCCAGCAGTTCGGGACCCGGAACCGTTAATGAAAAACTGTTTTTT,CASSSGPGTVNEKLFF
.,TRBD2,TRBJ2-2,TRBV6-1,TGTGCCAGCAGTGCAGCGGGGGGGCCAAGTGAAACCGGGGAGCTGTTTTTT,CASSAAGGPSETGELFF
.,TRBD1,TRBJ2-1,TRBV9,TGTGCCAGCAGTACCGGGACAGTCTCTGGCCACAATGAGCAGTTCTTC,CASSTGTVSGHNEQFF
.,TRBD1,TRBJ2-7,TRBV7-8,TGTGCCAGCAGCTCCTGGGGGCCAGGGGGCCCCTACGAGCAGTACTTC,CASSSWGPGGPYEQYF
.,TRBD1,TRBJ1-6,TRBV30,TGTGCCTGGGCGGGACAGAGAAATTCACCCCTCCACTTT,CAWAGQRNSPLHF
.,.,TRBJ2-7,TRBV9,TGTGCCAGCAGCCCCCGCTCTGCGGCTACCTACGAGCAGTACTTC,CASSPRSAATYEQYF
.,.,TRBJ1-1,TRBV6-5,TGTGCCAGCAGTTTGGGACTGGGGAACACTGAAGCTTTCTTT,CASSLGLGNTEAFF
.,.,TRBJ1-2,TRBV29-1,TGCAGCGTTGGAGGGGCCGAGTTTTTCTATGGCTACACCTTC,CSVGGAEFFYGYTF
.,.,TRBJ2-5,TRBV7-2,TGTGCCAGCAGCTTAGCTGGATTAGGGGGAGGTCTGGAGACCCAGTACTTC,CASSLAGLGGGLETQYF
.,TRBD2,TRBJ2-2,TRBV7-6,TGTGCCAGCAGCCCGGGAGGCGGGGGGGCCAACACCGGGGAGCTGTTTTTT,CASSPGGGGANTGELFF
.,.,TRBJ1-2,TRBV29-1,TGCAGCGTTGACGAACAGGGATTACTCGGCTACACCTTC,CSVDEQGLLGYTF
.,.,TRBJ2-7,TRBV27,TGTGCCAGCAGTTTAAAAGTTAGCTACGAGCAGTACTTC,CASSLKVSYEQYF
.,.,TRBJ1-3,TRBV4-2,TGTGCCAGCAGCCAAGATTTACCAGGGACTGAATCTGGAAACACCATATATTTT,CASSQDLPGTESGNTIYF
.,TRBD1,TRBJ2-1,TRBV13,TGTGCCAGCAGCCAGACAGGGAAGAGGAGCTCCTACAATGAGCAGTTCTTC,CASSQTGKRSSYNEQFF
once,.,TRBJ1-6,TRBV2,TGTGCCAGCAGTGACCCTACACGGGTCCATTCACCCCTCCACTTT,CASSDPTRVHSPLHF
few,.,TRBJ1-2,TRBV25-1,TGTGCCAGCAGTGCTGGACAGCCCTATGGCTACACCTTC,CASSAGQPYGYTF
.,.,TRBJ2-2,TRBV30,TGTGCCTGCTCCGGGTTTTCGTCTAACACCGGGGAGCTGTTTTTT,CACSGFSSNTGELFF
.,TRBD1,TRBJ1-2,TRBV6-5,TGTGCCAGCACCACAGGGACAGGGCTGGGTGGCTACACCTTC,CASTTGTGLGGYTF
.,TRBD2,TRBJ2-5,TRBV2,TGTGCCAGCAGTGCGGGTAGCGGGGGGGCCGGGACCCAGTACTTC,CASSAGSGGAGTQYF
.,.,TRBJ1-1,TRBV5-8,TGTGCCAGCAGGACACCGGGACGGTGGAACACTGAAGCTTTCTTT,CASRTPGRWNTEAFF
.,.,TRBJ1-2,TRBV20-1,TGCAGTGCTAAAATCGACTATGGCTACACCTTC,CSAKIDYGYTF
.,TRBD1,TRBJ2-5,TRBV2,TGTGCCAGCAGTGTGGATCAGGGGGCTCGAGAGACCCAGTACTTC,CASSVDQGARETQYF
.,.,TRBJ1-2,TRBV9,TGTGCCAGCAGCGAATCGACCCAGTCCTATGGCTACACCTTC,CASSESTQSYGYTF
.,TRBD2,TRBJ2-5,TRBV7-8,TGTGCCAGCAGCTTAGTAGTCGGAGTAGCGGGATCGGAGCAAGAGACCCAGTACTTC,CASSLVVGVAGSEQETQYF
.,.,TRBJ2-7,TRBV5-8,TGTGCCAGCATATTAGTGTGGCGGGACACCCAGACCTACGAGCAGTACTTC,CASILVWRDTQTYEQYF
.,.,TRBJ1-4,TRBV9,TGTGCCAGCTGCCCGACAGCTTCAACTAATGAAAAACTGTTTTTT,CASCPTASTNEKLFF
few,TRBD1,TRBJ2-3,TRBV2,TGTGCCAGCAGGGATGGGACAGCTCTTAATACGCAGTATTTT,CASRDGTALNTQYF
.,TRBD1,TRBJ1-3,TRBV28,TGTGCCAGCAGCGACCCGCGACAGGGGTCTGGAAACACCATATATTTT,CASSDPRQGSGNTIYF
.,.,TRBJ2-1,TRBV29-1,TGCAGCGTTGAAGGTTTGGGCTATAATAGCGGTAAAACACACAATGAGCAGTTCTTC,CSVEGLGYNSGKTHNEQFF
.,.,TRBJ1-6,TRBV11-2,TGTGCCAGCAGCTTAGATTTTCGGAGGTTGGTGGCACCCCTCCACTTT,CASSLDFRRLVAPLHF
.,.,TRBJ1-1,TRBV6-6,TGTGCCAGCAGTAATCTAGGGCTGTCTGAAGCTTTCTTT,CASSNLGLSEAFF
once,.,TRBJ2-2,TRBV9,TGTGCCAGCAGCCGGGACGGAGCGAACACCGGGGAGCTGTTTTTT,CASSRDGANTGELFF
.,TRBD1,TRBJ2-1,TRBV5-1,TGCGCCAGCAGCTACGGACAGGGGGAATACAATGAGCAGTTCTTC,CASSYGQGEYNEQFF